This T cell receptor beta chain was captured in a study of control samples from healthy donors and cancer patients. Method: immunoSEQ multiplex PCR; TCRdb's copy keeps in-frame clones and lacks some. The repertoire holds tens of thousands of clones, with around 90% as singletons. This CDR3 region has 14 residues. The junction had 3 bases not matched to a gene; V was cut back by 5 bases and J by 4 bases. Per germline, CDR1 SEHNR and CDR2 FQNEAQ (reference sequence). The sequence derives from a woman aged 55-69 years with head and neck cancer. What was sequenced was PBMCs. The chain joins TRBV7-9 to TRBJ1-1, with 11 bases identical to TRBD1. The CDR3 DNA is TGTGCCAGCAGCCCCGGGACAGGGGGCACTGAAGCTTTCTTT. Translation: CASSPGTGGTEAFF.